The following is a T cell receptor (beta chain) sequence with its context. Its specificity is unknown. The data were taken from a study of T cell responses to AZD1222 COVID-19 vaccine. Repertoires were generated with immunoSEQ multiplex PCR, while TCRdb's copy carries only in-frame clones and drops some. The repertoire has roughly 120,000 clones, 88% of them found once; the top ten carry about 1.6%. Losses at the gene ends were 6 bases for V and 4 bases for J; bases not matched to a gene: 6. The CDR3 loop spans 15 amino acids. CDR1 and CDR2 from the germline V gene are MNHEY and SVGAGI. Study-wide findings and caveats: The donors showed a predominance of white British ancestry and of females, with possible underestimation of clonal diversity. The repertoires were collected only after the peak T cell response.

The V and J genes are TRBV6-5 and TRBJ1-5, with 10 bases identical to TRBD1. This receptor was identified in an adult in good health. The sequenced sample was peripheral blood, obtained on day 0 of AZD1222 vaccination. CDR3 coding DNA: TGTGCCAGCAGCGACTGGGACAGGGGAAATCAGCCCCAGCATTTT. It specifies CASSDWDRGNQPQHF.